The clone carrying this T cell receptor (beta chain) was seen a few times. The sample belongs to a study of cytomegalovirus exposure and HLA in healthy donors. V dropped 6 bases and J dropped 2 bases, with 7 bases sitting between them. From germline, CDR1 is MGHRA and CDR2 YSYEKL. CDR3 length: 12 amino acids. PCR used 60 Vbeta primers and 13 Jbeta primers. Sequencing used immunoSEQ multiplex PCR; TCRdb keeps in-frame clones, though not all of them. There are more than 95,000 clones in the sample; approximately 81% occur only once, and 1% to 1.5% lies in the top ten. V is TRBV4-1 and J is TRBJ1-1, with D maybe TRBD1 (5 bases). Sequenced material: PBMCs. This clonotype originated in a man aged 25 to 40 in good health and CMV-seronegative. CDR3 in DNA: TGCGCCAGCAGGGGGGGAAACACTGAAGCTTTCTTT. Amino acid sequence: CASRGGNTEAFF.